Listed here are 31 T cell receptor beta chains from one sample, sequenced in a study of blood T cell repertoires in COVID-19. Profiling relied on immunoSEQ multiplex PCR, and the TCRdb table lists in-frame clones only, not all of them. Of 270,000 or so clones in the sample, 80% to 90% were seen once. The sequencing sample was made of PBMCs or T cells enriched from blood (not recorded which). The receptors were sampled from a woman in her 30s with acute COVID-19.

This chain links TRBV11-2 with TRBJ1-2; D unresolved. This CDR3 region has 14 residues. V was clipped by 5 bases and J by 2 bases, with 12 bases between them. Germline V gene sequence: CDR1 SGHAT, CDR2 FQNNGV. CDR3 region: CASSLQVSNYGYTF. CDR3 nucleotides: TGTGCCAGCAGCCTTCAGGTCTCAAACTATGGCTACACCTTC.

V gene TRBV4-1 combines with J gene TRBJ2-1; 10 positions match TRBD1. The CDR3 totals 16 residues. The germline V gene encodes CDR1 MGHRA and CDR2 YSYEKL. Trimming cost V 2 bases and J 10 bases; bases outside gene matches: 11. Here the CDR3 DNA reads TGCGCCAGCAGCCAAACTGGACAGGGGGTAGGAAAGGAGCAGTTCTTC. Protein product: CASSQTGQGVGKEQFF.

This clone was observed once. The chain has TRBV2 and TRBJ1-3, with D possibly being TRBD1 (5 bases). Trimming took off 7 bases at V and 0 bases at J, with 7 bases between the two ends. Germline V gives CDR1 SNHLY, CDR2 FYNNEI. This CDR3 comprises 13 residues. DNA for the CDR3: TGTGCCAGCACCGACAGCTCTGGAAACACCATATATTTT. This gives the protein CASTDSSGNTIYF.

The V gene is TRBV6-5, the J gene TRBJ2-3, with 10 bases matching TRBD2. V was clipped by 6 bases and J by 1 base; unmatched bases: 4. CDR3 length equals 15 residues. CDR1 is MNHEY and CDR2 is SVGAGI in the germline V gene. The DNA for the CDR3 is TGTGCCAGCAGATCCAGCGGGAGGGGCACAGATACGCAGTATTTT. It encodes CASRSSGRGTDTQYF.

The J gene is TRBJ2-7, the V gene TRBV4-3, with 11 bases lining up with TRBD2. Looked up from germline, CDR1 is LGHNA and CDR2 is YSLEER. V shed 6 bases, J shed 2 bases, and the junction held 9 bases outside the gene matches. CDR3 size: 16 residues. The CDR3 DNA reads as TGCGCCAGCAGTCCGTCCGGGACTAGCGGAACCTACGAGCAGTACTTC. This sequence encodes CASSPSGTSGTYEQYF.

This rearrangement joins TRBV6-5 to TRBJ1-2; 7 bases map to TRBD1. The CDR3 totals 15 residues. Germline loops: CDR1 MNHEY, CDR2 SVGAGI. Trimming removed 4 bases from V and 0 bases from J; junction bases left unmatched: 5. This CDR3 is CASSLQGMANYGYTF. The CDR3 region has the DNA TGTGCCAGCAGTTTACAGGGGATGGCTAACTATGGCTACACCTTC.

The V gene is TRBV11-2, the J gene TRBJ2-1; 7 bases map to TRBD2. J lost 5 bases, V lost 7 bases, and 14 bases had no gene match. Germline V gives CDR1 SGHAT, CDR2 FQNNGV. The CDR3 runs 16 residues. CDR3: CASNPPPAGSNNEQFF. The DNA of the CDR3 is TGTGCCAGCAACCCCCCTCCAGCGGGATCGAACAATGAGCAGTTCTTC.

DNA for the CDR3: TGTGCCAGCTCCCCGGACAGAATTATAGAGACCCAGTACTTC. Its protein is CASSPDRIIETQYF. This rearrangement joins TRBV18 to TRBJ2-5, with a weak D call TRBD1 (6 bases). In germline, CDR1 is KGHSH, CDR2 LQKENI. The ends were cut back, 6 bases at V and 4 bases at J, with 15 bases in the middle. CDR3 length: 14 residues.

This clone turned up a few times. This chain joins TRBV7-9 and TRBJ1-1; possible D gene TRBD1, 5 bases. Per the germline V gene, CDR1 is SEHNR and CDR2 is FQNEAQ (reference sequence). V was shortened by 5 bases and J by 0 bases, with 22 bases between the two germline ends. This CDR3 region has 18 residues. CDR3 DNA: TGTGCCAGCAGCCCAGGGTTAGACATTGGCGGGATGAACACTGAAGCTTTCTTT. Translated: CASSPGLDIGGMNTEAFF.

The chain is built from TRBV25-1 and TRBJ2-4, with D hard to call. This CDR3 contains 14 residues. Germline loops: CDR1 MGHDK, CDR2 SYGVNS. Trimming took 7 bases from V and 6 from J, leaving 16 bases between them. The CDR3 is CASIADHPGNIQYF. The CDR3 nucleotides read TGTGCCAGCATTGCTGACCACCCGGGAAACATTCAGTACTTC.

The V gene is TRBV3-1 (or the pseudogene TRBV3-2), the J gene TRBJ2-1, with TRBD2 identical over 8 bases. The CDR3 has 16 amino acids. Germline V CDR1 and CDR2: LGHDT, YNNKEL (reference sequence). V lost 0 bases, J lost 2 bases, and 3 bases stayed unmatched. CDR3 bases: TGTGCCAGCAGCCAAGATAGCGGGGATACCTACAATGAGCAGTTCTTC. This gives the protein CASSQDSGDTYNEQFF.

The chain recombines TRBV28 with TRBJ2-7; D remains unclear. The CDR3 has 14 amino acids. Trimming took 5 bases from V and 6 from J, leaving 17 bases between them. Germline assignment: CDR1 MDHEN and CDR2 SYDVKM. DNA for the CDR3: TGTGCCAGCAGTGCTTTGGGTGCATGGGCCGAGCAGTACTTC. Protein: CASSALGAWAEQYF.

The chain carries TRBV7-9 and TRBJ2-7, with TRBD1 as a possible D gene (5 bases). The CDR3 has 15 residues. Looked up from germline, CDR1 is SEHNR and CDR2 is FQNEAQ (reference sequence). Trimming pared 5 bases from V and 6 bases from J, leaving 20 bases between. CDR3 nucleotides: TGTGCCAGCAGCCCACCGATTGGGGCGGCCCTCGAGCAGTACTTC. It is translated as CASSPPIGAALEQYF. The full variable domain, with the rest looked up from reference TRBV7-9 and TRBJ2-7, is DTGVSQNPRHKITKRGQNVTFRCDPISEHNRLYWYRQTLGQGPEFLTYFQNEAQLEKSRLLSDRFSAERPKGSFSTLEIQRTEQGDSAMYLCASSPPIGAALEQYFGPGTRLTVT.

This chain connects TRBV5-5 to TRBJ2-1, with 12 bases fitting TRBD1. Germline V CDR1 and CDR2: SGHKS, YYEKEE (reference sequence). V shed 3 bases and J 6 bases; nucleotides not matched to a gene: 4. This CDR3 contains 15 residues. The CDR3 region is CASSSGTGGSNEQFF. The CDR3 nucleotides read TGTGCCAGCAGCTCCGGGACAGGGGGCTCCAATGAGCAGTTCTTC.

The chain uses TRBV6-4 and TRBJ2-1; 13 nucleotides match TRBD2. The CDR3 runs 14 residues. Trimming removed 3 bases from V and 12 bases from J; junction bases left unmatched: 5. In germline, CDR1 is MRHNA, CDR2 SNTAGT. The CDR3 is CASSELAGGPGQFF. The CDR3 DNA reads TGTGCCAGCAGTGAACTAGCGGGAGGGCCTGGGCAGTTCTTC.

V gene TRBV12-2 combines with J gene TRBJ1-1. TRBV12-2 counts as a pseudogene. The CDR3 is made up of 14 amino acids. This CDR3 reads CASRLFELSAEAFF. CDR3 nucleotides: TGTGCAAGTCGCTTGTTTGAATTGAGTGCTGAAGCTTTCTTT.

The chain combines TRBV4-1 with TRBJ2-3; D gene uncertain. V lost 0 bases, J lost 2 bases, and 12 bases lay in between. Germline assignment: CDR1 MGHRA and CDR2 YSYEKL. This CDR3 region has 16 residues. The CDR3 spells CASSQEMALNTDTQYF. DNA of the CDR3: TGCGCCAGCAGCCAAGAAATGGCCCTTAACACAGATACGCAGTATTTT.

The chain employs TRBV19 and TRBJ2-6; 10 bases line up with TRBD1. Trimming at V came to 4 bases and at J to 5 bases, leaving 11 bases not matched to a gene. The CDR3 runs to 18 residues. Per the germline V gene, CDR1 is LNHDA and CDR2 is SQIVND (reference sequence). CDR3 sequence reads: CASSTGTGVTPRANVLTF. In DNA, the CDR3 is TGTGCCAGTAGTACCGGGACAGGGGTAACCCCCCGGGCCAACGTCCTGACTTTC.

The chain links TRBV19 to TRBJ1-5; 11 bases align to TRBD1. Looked up from germline, CDR1 is LNHDA and CDR2 is SQIVND (reference sequence). This CDR3 spans 16 amino acids. V lost 5 bases to trimming and J lost 0 bases; unmatched junction nucleotides: 3. CDR3 sequence: CASSRDRGVSNQPQHF. The CDR3 region has the DNA TGTGCCAGTAGTCGGGACAGGGGGGTTAGCAATCAGCCCCAGCATTTT.

This chain joins TRBV30 and TRBJ2-3; 7 nucleotides line up with TRBD2. V shed 5 bases and J 3 bases; nucleotides not matched to a gene: 11. The CDR3 spans 15 residues. Germline CDR1 and CDR2: GTSNPN and SVGIG (reference sequence). The CDR3 DNA sequence: TGTGCCTGGTTGACTAGCCGATATGTTACAGATACGCAGTATTTT. Its translation is CAWLTSRYVTDTQYF.

The chain is built from TRBV28 and TRBJ1-2; TRBD1 is a possible D gene (5 bases). Trimming took off 7 bases at V and 7 bases at J, with 13 bases between the two ends. CDR1 is MDHEN and CDR2 is SYDVKM in the germline V gene. The CDR3 contains 12 residues. DNA for the CDR3: TGTGCCAGCAACACTGGGGGGACTGGCTACACCTTC. Amino acid sequence: CASNTGGTGYTF.

This clone has more than one count but fewer than ten. J is TRBJ2-1 and V is TRBV29-1, with 11 nucleotides matching TRBD1. Losses at the gene ends were 6 bases for V and 4 bases for J; bases not matched to a gene: 2. CDR1 SQVTM and CDR2 ANQGSEA come from the germline V gene. The CDR3 has 13 amino acids. CDR3 sequence reads: CSVGTGGYNEQFF. The CDR3 coding sequence is TGCAGCGTGGGGACAGGGGGGTACAATGAGCAGTTCTTC.

The chain links TRBV4-1 to TRBJ2-4; tentatively, D is TRBD1 (6 bases). The CDR3 is made up of 18 amino acids. V lost 1 base and J 0 bases, leaving 16 bases between the germline ends. Germline CDR1 reads MGHRA; CDR2 reads YSYEKL. The CDR3 region has the DNA TGCGCCAGCAGCCAAGTATCTGGGGGCTCCATAGCCAAAAACATTCAGTACTTC. Translation: CASSQVSGGSIAKNIQYF.

This sequence joins TRBV28 and TRBJ2-1; 10 bases fit TRBD1. V shed 6 bases, J shed 8 bases, and the junction held 7 bases outside the gene matches. This CDR3 comprises 14 residues. Germline V gene sequence: CDR1 MDHEN, CDR2 SYDVKM. CDR3 DNA sequence: TGTGCCAGCAGGCCGGGACAGGGGATCGATGAGCAGTTCTTC. Protein product: CASRPGQGIDEQFF.

The chain links TRBV9 to TRBJ2-5; weak D call: TRBD2 (5 bases). The CDR3 runs to 15 residues. Germline V gene sequence: CDR1 SGDLS, CDR2 YYNGEE. The V end lost 0 bases, the J end lost 1 base, and 10 bases lay between the germline ends. The CDR3 reads CASSVGGRAQETQYF. CDR3 DNA: TGTGCCAGCAGCGTAGGTGGGAGAGCCCAAGAGACCCAGTACTTC.

The chain uses TRBV15 and TRBJ1-5; D is unresolved. This CDR3 has 12 residues. CDR1 is LNHNV and CDR2 is YYDKDF in the germline V gene (reference sequence). V was shortened by 0 bases and J by 9 bases, with 6 bases between the two germline ends. This CDR3 reads CATSRERLPQHF. The CDR3 DNA follows: TGTGCCACCAGCAGAGAGAGGTTGCCCCAGCATTTT.

In regard to this clone: One junction end does not reproduce the germline sequence, and a read error may be involved. The rearrangement joins TRBV18 to TRBJ2-3; 11 bases are shared with TRBD2. The CDR3 consists of 17 residues. Germline CDR1 reads KGHSH; CDR2 reads LQKENI. CDR3 sequence (DNA): TGTGCCACCTCAAGTGCCACTAGCGGGAGTCGTGCAGATACGCAGTATTTT. Translated: CATSSATSGSRADTQYF.

The CDR3 protein is CASSIVSGAFNYGYTF. The CDR3 nucleotides are TGTGCCAGTAGTATAGTTTCAGGGGCTTTTAACTATGGCTACACCTTC. V is TRBV19 and J is TRBJ1-2; tentatively, D is TRBD1 (6 bases). Germline assignment: CDR1 LNHDA and CDR2 SQIVND (reference sequence). This CDR3 has 16 residues. V lost 1 base, J lost 1 base, and 13 bases lay in between.

This chain connects TRBV19 to TRBJ2-2; TRBD1 matches at 7 bases. CDR3 length equals 20 residues. Germline CDR1 reads LNHDA; CDR2 reads SQIVND (reference sequence). The V gene end was trimmed by 5 bases and the J gene end by 0 bases; junction bases not matched to a gene: 18. The CDR3 loop is CASSLPPGQSFFANTGELFF. The DNA of the CDR3 is TGTGCCAGTAGTTTACCCCCGGGACAGTCATTCTTTGCGAACACCGGGGAGCTGTTTTTT. The entire variable domain, with the rest obtained from reference TRBV19 and TRBJ2-2, is as follows: DGGITQSPKYLFRKEGQNVTLSCEQNLNHDAMYWYRQDPGQGLRLIYYSQIVNDFQKGDIAEGYSVSREKKESFPLTVTSAQKNPTAFYLCASSLPPGQSFFANTGELFFGEGSRLTVL.

The rearrangement links TRBV11-2 to TRBJ2-3; a possible D gene is TRBD1 (5 bases). V lost 2 bases and J lost 4, with 10 bases in between. Germline CDR1 SGHAT, CDR2 FQNNGV. The CDR3 extends over 14 amino acids. DNA of the CDR3: TGTGCCAGCAGCTTAAGGCAGGGTGCAGATACGCAGTATTTT. This translates into CASSLRQGADTQYF. Full variable domain (remainder filled in from reference TRBV11-2 and TRBJ2-3): EAGVAQSPRYKIIEKRQSVAFWCNPISGHATLYWYQQILGQGPKLLIQFQNNGVVDDSQLPKDRFSAERLKGVDSTLKIQPAKLEDSAVYLCASSLRQGADTQYFGPGTRLTVL.

The rearrangement links TRBV30 to TRBJ2-5; 7 nucleotides line up with TRBD1. Germline CDR1 reads GTSNPN; CDR2 reads SVGIG (reference sequence). J was trimmed by 6 bases and V by 8 bases; bases with no gene match: 12. The CDR3 covers 13 residues. CDR3 residues: CAARAGGRQTQYF. CDR3 bases: TGTGCCGCGAGGGCAGGGGGTAGACAGACCCAGTACTTC.